Below, 14 T cell receptor beta chains from the same sample are listed, as sequenced in a study of CD8+CD57+ T cells in acquired aplastic anemia. TCR beta VDJ combinations and CDR3 sequences were profiled from genomic DNA. TCRdb reprocessed the reads via MiXCR and lists one record per CDR3 protein. This table holds roughly 170,000 distinct CDR3 sequences, about three fifths found once. Sequences were obtained from sorted CD4+, CD8+, or CD8+CD57+ T cells (not recorded which) from PBMCs. These receptors came from a human donor in good health.

This chain links TRBV7-9 with TRBJ2-5; TRBD2 might be the D (6 bases). CDR1 SEHNR and CDR2 FQNEAQ come from the germline V gene (reference sequence). CDR3 length equals 14 residues. V gave up 3 bases and J gave up 1 base, with 9 bases separating them. Here the CDR3 DNA reads TGTGCCAGCAGCTTCGGAGGGACCCAAGAGACCCAGTACTTC. This encodes CASSFGGTQETQYF.

Turning to this clonotype: It may be a read error: a sequence one base away is much more abundant. The rearrangement joins TRBV9 to TRBJ2-7; D may correspond to TRBD1 or TRBD2 (6 bases each). The CDR3 consists of 15 residues. Germline CDR1 is SGDLS and CDR2 is YYNGEE. The chain's CDR3 is CASSVGYGGSYERYF. The DNA of the CDR3 is TGTGCCAGCAGCGTAGGTTACGGGGGCTCCTACGAGCGGTACTTC.

The chain combines TRBV19 with TRBJ1-2; 9 bases line up with TRBD1. CDR3 length: 14 residues. Trimming removed 3 bases from V and 8 bases from J; junction bases left unmatched: 7. Germline-derived CDR1 and CDR2 are LNHDA and SQIVND (reference sequence). The CDR3 DNA sequence: TGTGCCAGTAGTATTAGCGGGACAGGGAGCGGCTACACCTTC. This translates into CASSISGTGSGYTF.

The CDR3 DNA is TGCAGTGCTAGGGCCGTCCCCACAGATACGCAGTATTTT. This codes for CSARAVPTDTQYF. J is TRBJ2-3 and V is TRBV20-1; D gene ambiguous. This CDR3 contains 13 residues. CDR1 is DFQATT and CDR2 is SNEGSKA in the germline V gene (reference sequence). The ends were cut back, 3 bases at V and 2 bases at J, with 9 bases in the middle.

This chain connects TRBV20-1 to TRBJ2-1; the D gene is possibly TRBD2 (6 bases). CDR1 and CDR2 from the germline V gene are DFQATT and SNEGSKA (reference sequence). V lost 2 bases to trimming and J lost 7 bases, with 12 bases between them. The CDR3 is made up of 13 amino acids. CDR3 in amino acids: CSARTPLANEQFF. The CDR3 coding sequence is TGCAGTGCTAGAACCCCACTAGCTAATGAGCAGTTCTTC.

The gene calls are TRBV10-2 and TRBJ2-1; TRBD1 matches 8 bases. Unmatched junction bases numbered 1, after V lost 3 bases and J lost 3 bases. The CDR3 extends over 14 amino acids. CDR1 WSHSY and CDR2 SAAADI come from the germline V gene. For the CDR3, the DNA is TGCGCCAGCAGTGATACAGGGGGCTACAATGAGCAGTTCTTC. Protein product: CASSDTGGYNEQFF.

This clonotype appeared many times. V is TRBV29-1 and J is TRBJ2-2; no firm D call. Trimming pared 3 bases from V and 3 bases from J, leaving 8 bases between. Germline lookup yields CDR1 SQVTM and CDR2 ANQGSEA. This CDR3 has 13 amino acids. DNA for the CDR3: TGCAGCGTTGAGTTTGTCGACACCGGGGAGCTGTTTTTT. Amino acid sequence: CSVEFVDTGELFF.

The chain uses TRBV28 and TRBJ2-7; D unclear. The CDR3 runs 13 residues. Germline CDR1 MDHEN, CDR2 SYDVKM. The ends were cut back, 3 bases at V and 3 bases at J, with 9 bases in the middle. For the CDR3, the DNA is TGTGCCAGCAGTTTCGGGCAGGACTACGAGCAGTACTTC. It specifies CASSFGQDYEQYF. The full variable domain, its missing parts supplied by reference TRBV28 and TRBJ2-7, is DVKVTQSSRYLVKRTGEKVFLECVQDMDHENMFWYRQDPGLGLRLIYFSYDVKMKEKGDIPEGYSVSREKKERFSLILESASTNQTSMYLCASSFGQDYEQYFGPGTRLTVT.

This clonotype was found many times. V and J are TRBV29-1 and TRBJ1-3; no definite D call. Trimming took 5 bases from V and 4 from J, leaving 12 bases between them. This CDR3 spans 13 amino acids. Germline CDR1 and CDR2: SQVTM and ANQGSEA. In nucleotides, the CDR3 is TGCAGCGTTCGGGTCAGCTCGGGAAACACCATATATTTT. It codes for CSVRVSSGNTIYF. The full variable domain, rest sourced from reference TRBV29-1 and TRBJ1-3, is SAVISQKPSRDICQRGTSLTIQCQVDSQVTMMFWYRQQPGQSLTLIATANQGSEATYESGFVIDKFPISRPNLTFSTLTVSNMSPEDSSIYLCSVRVSSGNTIYFGEGSWLTVV.

This clonotype was detected many times. V gene TRBV12-3 or TRBV12-4 combines with J gene TRBJ1-4, with D uncertain. Trimming took 7 bases from V and 6 from J, leaving 18 bases between them. The CDR3 extends over 15 amino acids. Here the CDR3 reads CASTNLGIGHEKLFF. The CDR3 DNA reads TGTGCCAGCACTAACCTGGGGATCGGTCATGAAAAACTGTTTTTT.

The V and J genes are TRBV10-3 and TRBJ2-1; D possibly corresponds to TRBD1 (6 bases). This CDR3 region has 14 residues. Trimming removed 5 bases at V and 0 bases at J, with 8 bases between. The germline V gene encodes CDR1 ENHRY and CDR2 SYGVKD. CDR3 DNA: TGTGCCATCAGTAAGGACAGCTCCTACAATGAGCAGTTCTTC. It encodes CAISKDSSYNEQFF.

This clonotype has at least ten counts. This chain uses TRBV4-2 with TRBJ2-1; 8 bases are a match to TRBD2. V trimming: 0 bases; J trimming: 9 bases; junction bases outside the gene matches: 10. The V gene's germline CDR1 is LGHNA and CDR2 YNFKEQ. The CDR3 extends over 16 amino acids. CDR3: CASSQDFPAGASEQFF. The CDR3 DNA reads TGTGCCAGCAGCCAAGATTTCCCAGCGGGAGCTTCTGAGCAGTTCTTC.

The V and J genes are TRBV14 and TRBJ2-5; the D is unclear. The end of the DNA is better explained by TRBJ2-1, so the J call may be wrong. The CDR3 totals 15 residues. The germline CDR1 and CDR2 sequences are SGHDN and FVKESK. The CDR3 nucleotides are TGTGCCAGCAGCCAATTCCAAGCTGCCAGCAATGAGCAGTTCTTC. Protein sequence: CASSQFQAASNEQFF.

The chain recombines TRBV2 with TRBJ1-2, with no clear D. Per the germline V gene, CDR1 is SNHLY and CDR2 is FYNNEI. Between the trimmed V and J ends, which lost 1 base and 5 bases, there was a span of 8 bases. The CDR3 contains 13 residues. The CDR3 is CASSEGRDYGYTF. Written as DNA, the CDR3 is TGTGCCAGCAGTGAAGGCAGAGATTATGGCTACACCTTC.